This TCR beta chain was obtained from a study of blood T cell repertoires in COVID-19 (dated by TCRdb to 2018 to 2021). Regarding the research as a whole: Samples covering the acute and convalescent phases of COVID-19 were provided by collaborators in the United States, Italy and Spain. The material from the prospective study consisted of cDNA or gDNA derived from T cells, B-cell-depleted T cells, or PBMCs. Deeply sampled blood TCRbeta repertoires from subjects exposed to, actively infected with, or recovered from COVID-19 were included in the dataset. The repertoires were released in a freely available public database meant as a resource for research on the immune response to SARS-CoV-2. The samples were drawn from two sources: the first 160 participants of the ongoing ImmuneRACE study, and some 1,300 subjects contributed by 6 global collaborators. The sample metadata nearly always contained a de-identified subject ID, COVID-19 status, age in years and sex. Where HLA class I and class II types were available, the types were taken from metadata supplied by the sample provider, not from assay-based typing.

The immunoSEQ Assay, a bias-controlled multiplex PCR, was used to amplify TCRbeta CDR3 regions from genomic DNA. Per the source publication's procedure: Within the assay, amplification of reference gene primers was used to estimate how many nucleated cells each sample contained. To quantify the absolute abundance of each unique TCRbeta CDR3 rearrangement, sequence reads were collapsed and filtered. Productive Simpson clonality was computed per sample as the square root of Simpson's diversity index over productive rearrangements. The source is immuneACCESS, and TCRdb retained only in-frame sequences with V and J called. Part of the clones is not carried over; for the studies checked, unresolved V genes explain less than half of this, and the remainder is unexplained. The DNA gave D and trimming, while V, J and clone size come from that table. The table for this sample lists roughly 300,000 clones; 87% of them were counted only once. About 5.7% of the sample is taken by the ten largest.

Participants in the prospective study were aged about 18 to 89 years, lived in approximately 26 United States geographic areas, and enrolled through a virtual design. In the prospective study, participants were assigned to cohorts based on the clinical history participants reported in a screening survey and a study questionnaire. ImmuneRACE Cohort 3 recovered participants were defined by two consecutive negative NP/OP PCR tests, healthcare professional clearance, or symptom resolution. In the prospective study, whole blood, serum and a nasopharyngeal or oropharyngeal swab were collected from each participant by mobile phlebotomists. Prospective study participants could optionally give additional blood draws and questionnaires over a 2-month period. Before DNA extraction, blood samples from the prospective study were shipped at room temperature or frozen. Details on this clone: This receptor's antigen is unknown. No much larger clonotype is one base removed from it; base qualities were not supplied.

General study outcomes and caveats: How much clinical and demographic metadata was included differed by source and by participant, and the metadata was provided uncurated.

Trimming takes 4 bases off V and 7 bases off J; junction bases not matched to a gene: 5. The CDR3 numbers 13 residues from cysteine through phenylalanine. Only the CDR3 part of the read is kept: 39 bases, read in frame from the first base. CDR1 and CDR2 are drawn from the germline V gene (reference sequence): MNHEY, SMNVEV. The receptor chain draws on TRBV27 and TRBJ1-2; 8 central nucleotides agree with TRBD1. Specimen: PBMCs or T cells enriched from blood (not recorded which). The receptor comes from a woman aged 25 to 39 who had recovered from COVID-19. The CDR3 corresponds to CASSYDRGFGYTF. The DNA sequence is TGTGCCAGCAGTTACGACAGGGGTTTTGGCTACACCTTC.